Below, one T cell receptor beta chain is given with its context. The data belong to a study of blood T cell repertoires in COVID-19. Study details: Acute and convalescent COVID-19 samples came from the United States, Italy and Spain. From T cells, B-cell-depleted T cells, or PBMCs came the material, which was cDNA or gDNA.

Germline V gives CDR1 LGHDT, CDR2 YNNKEL (reference sequence). The CDR3 runs to 15 residues. V was clipped by 1 base and J by 4 bases; unmatched bases: 4. In the authors' workflow: The authors estimated nucleated cell counts from reference gene primer amplification. Assay used: immunoSEQ multiplex PCR; TCRdb lists only in-frame clones, some missing. That table is the source of V, J and clone size, and D and trimming were worked out from the DNA. The repertoire consists of approximately 280,000 clones, with 75% to 90% occurring once and the leading ten covering roughly 2.2%. Specimen: peripheral blood. This receptor was identified in a man aged 50 or older with acute or convalescent COVID-19. V is TRBV3-1 (or the pseudogene TRBV3-2) and J is TRBJ2-7; TRBD2 matches at 10 bases. CDR3 DNA: TGTGCCAGCAGCCAAGCAAGCGGGGGGGGGTACGAGCAGTACTTC. It specifies CASSQASGGGYEQYF.